A single sample is the source of the 22 T cell receptor beta chains below, sequenced in a study of blood T cell repertoires in COVID-19. Sequencing used immunoSEQ multiplex PCR; TCRdb keeps in-frame clones, though not all of them. The table lists tens of thousands of clones, 88% of them singletons. Sample: peripheral blood. The receptors shown here come from a woman in her 70s with acute or convalescent COVID-19.

CDR3 sequence: CASSIKQAGLYNEQFF. The CDR3 nucleotides read TGTGCCAGTAGTATAAAACAAGCGGGGCTATACAATGAGCAGTTCTTC. This chain links TRBV19 with TRBJ2-1, with 7 positions matching TRBD2. The CDR3 is made up of 16 amino acids. Germline values: CDR1 LNHDA, CDR2 SQIVND (reference sequence). The V gene end was trimmed by 2 bases and the J gene end by 4 bases; junction bases not matched to a gene: 8.

The chain joins TRBV11-2 to TRBJ2-7; D possibly corresponds to TRBD1 (6 bases). The CDR3 has 15 amino acids. With 1 base removed from V and 3 bases from J, the gap between germline ends came to 13 bases. Germline V lookup: CDR1 SGHAT, CDR2 FQNNGV. The CDR3 protein is CASSLGSGQYYEQYV. CDR3 in DNA: TGTGCCAGCAGCTTAGGTTCGGGACAATACTACGAGCAGTACGTC.

V gene TRBV6-5 combines with J gene TRBJ1-1; 7 bases are shared with TRBD1. CDR3 length equals 14 residues. With V trimmed by 6 bases and J by 4 bases, 8 bases remained unmatched. The germline V gene encodes CDR1 MNHEY and CDR2 SVGAGI. The CDR3: CASRTPAGGTEAFF. CDR3 nucleotides: TGTGCCAGCAGGACCCCCGCAGGGGGCACTGAAGCTTTCTTT.

Regarding this clone: Its ends do not fully match the called genes, so a read error is possible. The chain employs TRBV19 and TRBJ1-2; TRBD1 aligns across 8 bases. The CDR3 has 14 amino acids. Germline-derived CDR1 and CDR2 are LNHDA and SQIVND (reference sequence). CDR3 DNA: TGTGCCAATAGTATCCCCGGGACAGGCTATGGCTACACCTTC. It yields the protein CANSIPGTGYGYTF.

This chain connects TRBV15 to TRBJ1-5; 10 nucleotides agree with TRBD1. Germline loops: CDR1 LNHNV, CDR2 YYDKDF (reference sequence). With 3 bases clipped from V and 5 bases from J, the junction kept 4 bases outside the gene matches. This CDR3 is 15 amino acids long. CDR3 residues: CATSSSGTGDQPQHF. The CDR3, as DNA: TGTGCCACCAGCAGCTCCGGGACAGGGGATCAGCCCCAGCATTTT.

The V gene is TRBV5-5, the J gene TRBJ1-1; 7 bases align to TRBD1. The CDR3 is 13 amino acids. Germline trimming cut 3 bases from V and 3 bases from J; bases unmatched to any gene: 2. Germline CDR1 SGHKS, CDR2 YYEKEE (reference sequence). The CDR3 reads CASSSQGDTEAFF. The CDR3 DNA reads TGTGCCAGCAGCTCCCAGGGGGACACTGAAGCTTTCTTT.

The rearrangement joins TRBV5-1 to TRBJ1-1; tentative D call: TRBD1 (5 bases). CDR1 and CDR2 (germline): SGHRS, YFSETQ. Trimming cost V 5 bases and J 8 bases, with 16 bases left between them. CDR3 length: 13 residues. CDR3 sequence: CASSPAGQGEAFF. CDR3 nucleotides: TGCGCCAGCAGTCCCGCTGGGCAGGGAGAAGCTTTCTTT.

This clone is judged medium-sized (0.01 to 0.1%). The gene calls are TRBV9 and TRBJ2-1, with 8 bases fitting TRBD2. The CDR3 runs 15 residues. J gave up 5 bases and V 0 bases, and 4 bases lay outside the gene matches. Germline assignment: CDR1 SGDLS and CDR2 YYNGEE. CDR3 nucleotides: TGTGCCAGCAGCGTAGCGGGAGGGATAAACAATGAGCAGTTCTTC. The encoded protein is CASSVAGGINNEQFF.

The gene calls are TRBV6-1 and TRBJ2-3; 12 bases are a match to TRBD2. Germline CDR1 is MNHNS and CDR2 is SASEGT. This CDR3 comprises 17 residues. V was clipped by 2 bases and J by 2 bases; unmatched bases: 5. The CDR3 spells CASSEIPSGGATDTQYF. Here the CDR3 DNA reads TGTGCCAGCAGTGAAATTCCTAGCGGGGGGGCCACAGATACGCAGTATTTT.

This chain connects TRBV9 to TRBJ1-5; D uncertain. V gave up 0 bases and J gave up 4 bases, with 11 bases separating them. The CDR3 runs 15 residues. CDR1 is SGDLS, CDR2 YYNGEE, per germline. CDR3 in DNA: TGTGCCAGCAGCGTAGGTTACAGCTCAAATCAGCCCCAGCATTTT. This translates into CASSVGYSSNQPQHF.

This clone occurred once. This chain uses TRBV18 with TRBJ2-1; the D gene is possibly TRBD1 (5 bases). The CDR3 consists of 14 residues. Germline loops: CDR1 KGHSH, CDR2 LQKENI. Trimming shortened V by 6 bases and J by 7 bases, and 16 bases separated the two germline ends. CDR3 residues: CASSGPYATNEQFF. The CDR3, as DNA: TGTGCCAGCTCGGGGCCCTATGCTACAAATGAGCAGTTCTTC. Full variable domain (rest looked up from reference TRBV18 and TRBJ2-1): NAGVMQNPRHLVRRRGQEARLRCSPMKGHSHVYWYRQLPEEGLKFMVYLQKENIIDESGMPKERFSAEFPKEGPSILRIQQVVRGDSAAYFCASSGPYATNEQFFGPGTRLTVL.

The V and J genes are TRBV7-3 and TRBJ2-2, with 11 bases identical to TRBD2. Trimming at V came to 5 bases and at J to 5 bases, leaving 7 bases not matched to a gene. The CDR3 loop spans 16 amino acids. Germline assignment: CDR1 SGHTA and CDR2 FQGTGA. CDR3 sequence reads: CASSLQLAGVTGELFF. The DNA for the CDR3 is TGTGCCAGCAGCCTACAACTAGCGGGAGTGACCGGGGAGCTGTTTTTT.

V and J are TRBV1 and TRBJ1-2. TRBV1 is annotated as a pseudogene. The CDR3 sequence is 11 residues long. The CDR3 DNA is TGCACCAGCCGGAGATATCAGGGCTACACCTTC. Residues: CTSRRYQGYTF.

This clone was detected only once. V is TRBV12-3 or TRBV12-4 and J is TRBJ2-1, with a tentative D call TRBD2 (5 bases). CDR3 length equals 13 residues. Trimming took 2 bases from V and 5 from J, leaving 7 bases between them. In nucleotides, the CDR3 is TGTGCCAGCAGTTTAACCGGGGACAATGAGCAGTTCTTC. It specifies CASSLTGDNEQFF.

CDR3 bases: TGTGCCTCTCAAGGAGCTGGGAGGGAGGAAAAACTGTTTTTT. Protein sequence: CASQGAGREEKLFF. J is TRBJ1-4 and V is TRBV30, with D unclear. CDR1 and CDR2 from the germline V gene are GTSNPN and SVGIG (reference sequence). This CDR3 has 14 residues. Deletions cut 7 bases from V and 8 bases from J, with 20 bases between.

V is TRBV5-1 and J is TRBJ2-3; D unresolved. The germline V and J ends were trimmed by 0 bases and 2 bases, with 10 bases remaining between them. This CDR3 has 15 amino acids. Germline V gives CDR1 SGHRS, CDR2 YFSETQ. CDR3 nucleotides: TGCGCCAGCAGCTTGGCACTCCCCCCCACAGATACGCAGTATTTT. Encoded protein: CASSLALPPTDTQYF.

This rearrangement joins TRBV30 to TRBJ2-1; 7 bases are shared with TRBD2. There are 16 residues in the CDR3. Germline loops: CDR1 GTSNPN, CDR2 SVGIG (reference sequence). With V trimmed by 4 bases and J by 3 bases, 12 bases remained unmatched. CDR3 nucleotide sequence: TGTGCCTGGACCAGAACGGGGCTAGCGGTCTACAATGAGCAGTTCTTC. It yields the protein CAWTRTGLAVYNEQFF.

The CDR3 sequence: CASSLASGWDQPQHF. The CDR3 region has the DNA TGTGCCAGCAGCTTAGCGTCGGGGTGGGATCAGCCCCAGCATTTT. This chain connects TRBV7-2 to TRBJ1-5; no clear D. This CDR3 contains 15 residues. Trimming pared 0 bases from V and 5 bases from J, leaving 11 bases between. Germline V gives CDR1 SGHTA, CDR2 FQGNSA.

With respect to this clone: One end of the junction does not line up with germline, which may come from a read error. The chain joins TRBV18 to TRBJ2-5, with TRBD2 matching over 7 bases. Germline values: CDR1 KGHSH, CDR2 LQKENI. This CDR3 has 13 residues. The DNA of the CDR3 is TGTGCCAGCGCACCGCGGGAGCAAGAGACCCAGTACTTC. Its protein product is CASAPREQETQYF.

The chain links TRBV6-5 to TRBJ2-3, with 13 nucleotides matching TRBD2. V was pared by 6 bases and J by 4 bases, with 1 base of the junction left unmatched. From germline, CDR1 is MNHEY and CDR2 SVGAGI. CDR3 size: 14 residues. In DNA form, the CDR3 reads TGTGCCAGCAGAACTAGCGGGGGGGCAGATACGCAGTATTTT. It encodes CASRTSGGADTQYF.

V usage is TRBV5-4 and J usage is TRBJ2-1; a possible D gene is TRBD2 (6 bases). Germline values: CDR1 SGHNT, CDR2 YYREEE (reference sequence). Trimming left V 6 bases short and J 4 bases short, with 20 bases between. The CDR3 is made up of 16 amino acids. This CDR3 is CASTTRSLSIYNEQFF. CDR3 bases: TGTGCCAGCACGACTAGGTCTCTCTCCATTTACAATGAGCAGTTCTTC. The variable domain in full, with the rest retrieved from reference TRBV5-4 and TRBJ2-1, is ETGVTQSPTHLIKTRGQQVTLRCSSQSGHNTVSWYQQALGQGPQFIFQYYREEENGRGNFPPRFSGLQFPNYSSELNVNALELDDSALYLCASTTRSLSIYNEQFFGPGTRLTVL.

J is TRBJ1-5 and V is TRBV28, with 9 bases aligning to TRBD1. After removal of 5 bases from V and 7 bases from J, the junction contained 6 bases not matched to a gene. Germline CDR1 and CDR2: MDHEN and SYDVKM. The CDR3 loop spans 14 amino acids. The CDR3 loop reads CASSTGTGRQPQHF. The CDR3 DNA reads as TGTGCCAGCAGTACCGGGACAGGGCGCCAGCCCCAGCATTTT.